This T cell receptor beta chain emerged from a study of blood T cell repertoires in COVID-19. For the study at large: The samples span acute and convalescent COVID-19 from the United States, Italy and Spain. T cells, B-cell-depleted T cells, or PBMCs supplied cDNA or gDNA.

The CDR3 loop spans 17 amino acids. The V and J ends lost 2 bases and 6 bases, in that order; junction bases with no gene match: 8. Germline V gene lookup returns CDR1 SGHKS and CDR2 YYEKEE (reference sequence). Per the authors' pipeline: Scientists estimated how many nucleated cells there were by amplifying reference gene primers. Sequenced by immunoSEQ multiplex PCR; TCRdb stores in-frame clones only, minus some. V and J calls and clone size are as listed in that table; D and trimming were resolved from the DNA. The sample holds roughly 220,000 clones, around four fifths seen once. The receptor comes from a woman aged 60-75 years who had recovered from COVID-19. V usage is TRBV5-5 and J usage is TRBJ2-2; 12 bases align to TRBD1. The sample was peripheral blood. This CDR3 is CASSFLGGQGAAGELFF. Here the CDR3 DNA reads TGTGCCAGCAGCTTTTTAGGGGGACAGGGGGCCGCCGGGGAGCTGTTTTTT.